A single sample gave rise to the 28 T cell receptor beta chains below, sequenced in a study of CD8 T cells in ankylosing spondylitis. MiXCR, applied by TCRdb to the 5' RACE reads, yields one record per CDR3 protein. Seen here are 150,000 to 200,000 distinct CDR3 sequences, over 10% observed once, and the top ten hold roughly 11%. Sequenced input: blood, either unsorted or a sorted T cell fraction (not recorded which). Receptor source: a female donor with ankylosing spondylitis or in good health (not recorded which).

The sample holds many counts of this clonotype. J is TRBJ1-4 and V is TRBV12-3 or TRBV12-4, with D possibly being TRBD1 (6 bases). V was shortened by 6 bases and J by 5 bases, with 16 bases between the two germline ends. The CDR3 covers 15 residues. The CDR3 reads CASRPAGHQNEKLFF. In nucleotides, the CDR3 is TGTGCCAGCAGACCCGCGGGACACCAAAATGAAAAACTGTTTTTT.

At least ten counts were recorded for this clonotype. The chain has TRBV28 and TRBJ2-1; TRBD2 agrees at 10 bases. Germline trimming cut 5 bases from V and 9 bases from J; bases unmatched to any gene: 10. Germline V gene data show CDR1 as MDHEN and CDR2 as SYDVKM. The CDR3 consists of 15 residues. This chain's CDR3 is CASSPGTSELGEQFF. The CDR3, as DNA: TGTGCCAGCAGTCCAGGGACTAGCGAACTTGGTGAGCAGTTCTTC. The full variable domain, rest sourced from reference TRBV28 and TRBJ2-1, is DVKVTQSSRYLVKRTGEKVFLECVQDMDHENMFWYRQDPGLGLRLIYFSYDVKMKEKGDIPEGYSVSREKKERFSLILESASTNQTSMYLCASSPGTSELGEQFFGPGTRLTVL.

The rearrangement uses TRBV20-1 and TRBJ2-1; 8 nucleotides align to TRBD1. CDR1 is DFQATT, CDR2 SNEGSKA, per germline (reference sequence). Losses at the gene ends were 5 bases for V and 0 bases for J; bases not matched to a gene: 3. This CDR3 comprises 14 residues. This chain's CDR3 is CSAGTGLSYNEQFF. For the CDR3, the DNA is TGCAGTGCTGGGACAGGACTCTCCTACAATGAGCAGTTCTTC.

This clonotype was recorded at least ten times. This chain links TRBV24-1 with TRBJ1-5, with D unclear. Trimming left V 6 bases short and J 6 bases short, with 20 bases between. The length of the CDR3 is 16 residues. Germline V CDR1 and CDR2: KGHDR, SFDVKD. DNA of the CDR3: TGTGCCACCAGTTCTTCTCTGGAGGAAGCGGGTCAGCCCCAGCATTTT. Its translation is CATSSSLEEAGQPQHF.

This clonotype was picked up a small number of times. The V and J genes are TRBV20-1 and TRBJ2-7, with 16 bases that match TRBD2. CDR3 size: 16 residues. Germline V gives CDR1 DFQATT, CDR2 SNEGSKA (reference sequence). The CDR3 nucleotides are TGCAGCGCACGAGGGACTAGCGGGAGGGGTCTATACGAGCAGTACTTC. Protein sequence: CSARGTSGRGLYEQYF.

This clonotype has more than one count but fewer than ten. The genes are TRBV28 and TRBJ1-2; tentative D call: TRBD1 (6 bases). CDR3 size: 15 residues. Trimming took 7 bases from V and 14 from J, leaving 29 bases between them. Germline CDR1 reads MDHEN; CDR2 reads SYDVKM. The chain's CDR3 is CASIPRGRGFTPGTF. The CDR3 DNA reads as TGTGCCAGCATCCCGCGAGGGAGGGGGTTCACTCCCGGTACCTTC.

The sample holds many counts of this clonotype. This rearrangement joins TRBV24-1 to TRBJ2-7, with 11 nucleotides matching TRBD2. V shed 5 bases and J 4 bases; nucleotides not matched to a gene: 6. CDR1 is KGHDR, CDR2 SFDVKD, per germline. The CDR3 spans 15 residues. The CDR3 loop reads CATSVLAGGTYEQYF. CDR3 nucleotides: TGTGCCACCAGTGTTCTAGCGGGAGGAACGTACGAGCAGTACTTC.

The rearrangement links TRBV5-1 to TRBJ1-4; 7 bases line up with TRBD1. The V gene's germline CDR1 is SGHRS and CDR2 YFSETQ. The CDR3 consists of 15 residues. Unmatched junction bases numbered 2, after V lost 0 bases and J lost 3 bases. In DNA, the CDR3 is TGCGCCAGCAGCTTGGCCGGGACAGCTAATGAAAAACTGTTTTTT. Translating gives CASSLAGTANEKLFF.

CDR3 residues: CASSIGTSVSYEQYF. The CDR3, as DNA: TGTGCCAGTAGTATCGGGACTAGCGTCTCCTACGAGCAGTACTTC. The chain combines TRBV19 with TRBJ2-7, with TRBD2 matching 10 bases. The CDR3 loop spans 15 amino acids. CDR1 and CDR2 from the germline V gene are LNHDA and SQIVND (reference sequence). V lost 3 bases and J lost 0; bases outside the gene matches: 2. The full variable domain, with the rest looked up from reference TRBV19 and TRBJ2-7, is DGGITQSPKYLFRKEGQNVTLSCEQNLNHDAMYWYRQDPGQGLRLIYYSQIVNDFQKGDIAEGYSVSREKKESFPLTVTSAQKNPTAFYLCASSIGTSVSYEQYFGPGTRLTVT.

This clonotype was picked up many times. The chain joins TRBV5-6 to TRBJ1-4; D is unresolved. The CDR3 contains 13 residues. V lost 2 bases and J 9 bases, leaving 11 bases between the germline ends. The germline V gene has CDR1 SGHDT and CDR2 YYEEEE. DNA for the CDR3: TGTGCCAGCAGCTTTACCCGGATCCAAAAACTGTTTTTT. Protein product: CASSFTRIQKLFF.

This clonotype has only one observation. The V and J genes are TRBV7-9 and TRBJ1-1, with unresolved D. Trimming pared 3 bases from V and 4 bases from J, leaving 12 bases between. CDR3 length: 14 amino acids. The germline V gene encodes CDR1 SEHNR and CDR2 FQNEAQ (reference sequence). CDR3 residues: CASSFGPGGTEAFF. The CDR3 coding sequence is TGTGCCAGCAGCTTCGGCCCCGGAGGCACTGAAGCTTTCTTT.

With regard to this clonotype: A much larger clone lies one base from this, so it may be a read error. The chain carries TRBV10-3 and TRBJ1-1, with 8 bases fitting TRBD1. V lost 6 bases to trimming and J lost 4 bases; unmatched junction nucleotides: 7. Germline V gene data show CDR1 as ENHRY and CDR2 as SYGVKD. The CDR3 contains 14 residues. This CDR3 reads CAIRTTGDLTEAFF. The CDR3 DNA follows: TGTGCCATCAGAACGACAGGGGACCTCACTGAAGCTTTCTTT.

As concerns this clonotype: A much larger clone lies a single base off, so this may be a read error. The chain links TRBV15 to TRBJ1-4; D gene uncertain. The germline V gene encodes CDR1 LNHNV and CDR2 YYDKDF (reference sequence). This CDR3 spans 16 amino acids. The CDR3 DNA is TGTGCCGCCAGCAGAGATTGGGCAGAGCTTAATGAAAAACTGTTTTTT. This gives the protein CAASRDWAELNEKLFF.

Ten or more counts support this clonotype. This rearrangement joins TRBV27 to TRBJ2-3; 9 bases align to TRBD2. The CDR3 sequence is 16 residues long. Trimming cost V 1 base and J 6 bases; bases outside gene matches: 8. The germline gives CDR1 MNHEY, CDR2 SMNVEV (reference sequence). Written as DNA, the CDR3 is TGTGCCAGCAGTTTATTGAGGCGGGAGGGCCTGGATACGCAGTATTTT. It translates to CASSLLRREGLDTQYF.

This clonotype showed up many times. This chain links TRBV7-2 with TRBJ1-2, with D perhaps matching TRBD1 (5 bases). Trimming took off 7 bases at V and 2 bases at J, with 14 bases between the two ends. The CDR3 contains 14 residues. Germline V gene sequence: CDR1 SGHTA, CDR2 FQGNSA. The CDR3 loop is CASTLDSGNYGYTF. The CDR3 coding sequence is TGTGCCAGCACCCTAGACAGTGGAAACTATGGCTACACCTTC.

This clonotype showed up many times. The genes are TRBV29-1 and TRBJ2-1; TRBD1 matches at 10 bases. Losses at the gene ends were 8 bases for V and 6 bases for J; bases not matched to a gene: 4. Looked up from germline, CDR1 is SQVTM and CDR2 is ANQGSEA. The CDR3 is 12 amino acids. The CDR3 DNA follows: TGCAGCACGTGGACAGGGGGCAATGAGCAGTTCTTC. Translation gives CSTWTGGNEQFF.

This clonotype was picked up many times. The CDR3 region is CASSLRQGNSYEQYF. DNA for the CDR3: TGTGCCAGCAGCCTCCGACAGGGGAACTCCTACGAGCAGTACTTC. J is TRBJ2-7 and V is TRBV27, with TRBD1 matching 8 bases. The CDR3 sequence is 15 residues long. The J segment lost 0 bases and the V segment lost 6 bases, leaving 7 bases of the junction unmatched. The V gene's germline CDR1 is MNHEY and CDR2 SMNVEV (reference sequence).

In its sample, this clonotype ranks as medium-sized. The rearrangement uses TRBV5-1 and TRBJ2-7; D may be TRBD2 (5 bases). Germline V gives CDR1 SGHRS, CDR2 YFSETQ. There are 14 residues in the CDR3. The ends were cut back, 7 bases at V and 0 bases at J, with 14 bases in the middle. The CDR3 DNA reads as TGCGCCAGCCAAGGACTCCCTTCCTCCTACGAGCAGTACTTC. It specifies CASQGLPSSYEQYF.

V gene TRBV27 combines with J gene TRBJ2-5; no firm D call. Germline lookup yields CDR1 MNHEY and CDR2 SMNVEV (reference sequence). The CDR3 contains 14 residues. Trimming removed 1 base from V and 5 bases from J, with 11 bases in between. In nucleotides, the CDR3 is TGTGCCAGCAGTTTATATGGTGGAATGGAGACCCAGTACTTC. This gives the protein CASSLYGGMETQYF.

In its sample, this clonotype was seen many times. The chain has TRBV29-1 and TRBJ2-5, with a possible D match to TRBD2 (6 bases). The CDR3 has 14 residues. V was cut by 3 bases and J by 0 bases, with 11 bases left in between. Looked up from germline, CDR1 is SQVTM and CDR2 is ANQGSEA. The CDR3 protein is CSVDFPGDQETQYF. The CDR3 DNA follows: TGCAGCGTTGATTTCCCGGGAGACCAAGAGACCCAGTACTTC.

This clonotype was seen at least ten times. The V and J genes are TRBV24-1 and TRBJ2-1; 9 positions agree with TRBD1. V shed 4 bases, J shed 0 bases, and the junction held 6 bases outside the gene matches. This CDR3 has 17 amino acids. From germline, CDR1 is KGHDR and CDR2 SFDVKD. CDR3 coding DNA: TGTGCCACCAGTGACCCCGGGACAGGGAGCTCCTACAATGAGCAGTTCTTC. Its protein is CATSDPGTGSSYNEQFF.

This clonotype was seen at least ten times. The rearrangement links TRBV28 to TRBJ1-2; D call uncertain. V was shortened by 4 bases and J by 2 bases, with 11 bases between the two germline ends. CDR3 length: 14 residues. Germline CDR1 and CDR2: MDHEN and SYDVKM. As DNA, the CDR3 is TGTGCCAGCAGTTCCGCGGATAGAAACTATGGCTACACCTTC. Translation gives CASSSADRNYGYTF.

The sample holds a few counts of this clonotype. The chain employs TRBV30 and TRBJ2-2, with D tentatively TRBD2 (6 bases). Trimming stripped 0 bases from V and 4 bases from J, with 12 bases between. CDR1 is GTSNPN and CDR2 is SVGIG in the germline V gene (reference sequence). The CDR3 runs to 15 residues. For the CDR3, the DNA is TGTGCCTGGAGTGTTGCGGGACGGAGCACCGGGGAGCTGTTTTTT. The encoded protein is CAWSVAGRSTGELFF.

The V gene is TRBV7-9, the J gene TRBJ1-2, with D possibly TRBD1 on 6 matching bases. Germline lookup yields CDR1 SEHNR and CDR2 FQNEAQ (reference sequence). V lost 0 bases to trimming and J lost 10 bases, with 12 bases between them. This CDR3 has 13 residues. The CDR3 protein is CASSLATAGDYTF. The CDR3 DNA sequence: TGTGCCAGCAGCTTAGCGACCGCAGGGGACTACACCTTC.

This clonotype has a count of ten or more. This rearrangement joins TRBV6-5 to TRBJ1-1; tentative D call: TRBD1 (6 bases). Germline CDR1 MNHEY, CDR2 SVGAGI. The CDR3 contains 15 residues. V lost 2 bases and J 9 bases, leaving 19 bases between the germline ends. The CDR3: CASSYLAGTGGQAFF. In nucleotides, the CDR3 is TGTGCCAGCAGTTACCTCGCCGGTACGGGGGGGCAAGCTTTCTTT.

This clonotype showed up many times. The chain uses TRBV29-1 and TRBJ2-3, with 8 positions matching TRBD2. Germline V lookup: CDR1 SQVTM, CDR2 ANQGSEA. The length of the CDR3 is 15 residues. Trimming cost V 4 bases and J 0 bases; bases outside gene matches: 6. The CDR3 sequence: CSVVPSGLSTDTQYF. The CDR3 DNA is TGCAGCGTTGTTCCTAGCGGGTTGAGCACAGATACGCAGTATTTT.

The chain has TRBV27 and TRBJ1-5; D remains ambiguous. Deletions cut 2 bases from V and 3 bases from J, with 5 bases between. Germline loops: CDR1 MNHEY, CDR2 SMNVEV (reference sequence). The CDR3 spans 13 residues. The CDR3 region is CASSLTFNQPQHF. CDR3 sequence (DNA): TGTGCCAGCAGTTTAACATTCAATCAGCCCCAGCATTTT.

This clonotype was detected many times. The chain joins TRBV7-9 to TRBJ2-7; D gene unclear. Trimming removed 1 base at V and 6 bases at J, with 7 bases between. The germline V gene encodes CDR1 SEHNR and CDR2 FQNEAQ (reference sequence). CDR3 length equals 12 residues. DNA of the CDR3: TGTGCCAGCAGCTTAGAAATGGGCGAGCAGTACTTC. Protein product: CASSLEMGEQYF.